One and the same sample provided the 7 T cell receptor beta chains below, sequenced in a study of blood T cell repertoires in COVID-19. Method: immunoSEQ multiplex PCR; TCRdb's copy keeps in-frame clones and lacks some. Among hundreds of thousands of clones listed, over 75% were seen once. Sequencing input: PBMCs or T cells enriched from blood (not recorded which). The receptors were gathered from a man younger than 45 who had recovered from COVID-19.

V is TRBV9 and J is TRBJ2-1; 7 bases are shared with TRBD1. Trimming took 4 bases from V and 8 from J; bases not matched to a gene: 9. Germline V CDR1 and CDR2: SGDLS, YYNGEE. The CDR3 totals 14 residues. CDR3 sequence reads: CASSPWDSSYEQFF. Written as DNA, the CDR3 is TGTGCCAGCAGCCCGTGGGACAGTTCGTATGAGCAGTTCTTC.

This clone was counted at least ten times. The chain has TRBV3-1 (or the pseudogene TRBV3-2) and TRBJ2-5, with TRBD1 identical over 7 bases. Germline CDR1 LGHDT, CDR2 YNNKEL (reference sequence). The CDR3 is 18 amino acids. J lost 0 bases, V lost 0 bases, and 10 bases had no gene match. CDR3: CASSQDFIGQVYQETQYF. The DNA for the CDR3 is TGTGCCAGCAGCCAAGATTTCATAGGACAGGTGTACCAAGAGACCCAGTACTTC.

The chain uses TRBV10-2 and TRBJ1-4; no definite D call. Trimming took off 0 bases at V and 6 bases at J, with 8 bases between the two ends. The CDR3 runs to 14 residues. CDR1 is WSHSY and CDR2 is SAAADI in the germline V gene. As DNA, the CDR3 is TGCGCCAGCAGTGAGTCCGGAGGAGATGAAAAACTGTTTTTT. This sequence encodes CASSESGGDEKLFF.

The chain couples TRBV2 to TRBJ1-2; no reliable D call. CDR1 and CDR2 from the germline V gene are SNHLY and FYNNEI. V gave up 2 bases and J gave up 4 bases, with 8 bases separating them. CDR3 length: 13 residues. Here the CDR3 reads CASSERGVYGYTF. In DNA, the CDR3 is TGTGCCAGCAGTGAAAGAGGCGTCTATGGCTACACCTTC.

The genes are TRBV7-2 and TRBJ1-1; D ambiguous. Germline values: CDR1 SGHTA, CDR2 FQGNSA. The CDR3 spans 13 residues. The germline V and J ends were trimmed by 1 base and 6 bases, with 9 bases remaining between them. This chain's CDR3 is CASSLGGRSEAFF. The DNA of the CDR3 is TGTGCCAGCAGCTTAGGCGGCCGTTCTGAAGCTTTCTTT.

The V call is TRBV10-3, the J call TRBJ2-3, with 7 bases that match TRBD1. Germline lookup yields CDR1 ENHRY and CDR2 SYGVKD. The CDR3 has 15 residues. Trimming removed 1 base from V and 2 bases from J; junction bases left unmatched: 3. This chain's CDR3 is CAISEWTGNTDTQYF. The CDR3 DNA follows: TGTGCCATCAGTGAGTGGACAGGAAACACAGATACGCAGTATTTT.

The chain carries TRBV5-1 and TRBJ1-4; 9 bases are a match to TRBD1. Per germline, CDR1 SGHRS and CDR2 YFSETQ. This CDR3 contains 18 residues. J was trimmed by 1 base and V by 4 bases; bases with no gene match: 11. CDR3 sequence reads: CASSRGQGPGGTNEKLFF. The CDR3 DNA sequence: TGCGCCAGCAGCCGAGGACAGGGGCCGGGGGGAACTAATGAAAAACTGTTTTTT.